Listed here are 16 T cell receptor beta chains from one sample, sequenced in a study of blood T cell repertoires in COVID-19. Profiling relied on immunoSEQ multiplex PCR, and the TCRdb table lists in-frame clones only, not all of them. The sample records some 180,000 clones, 60% to 80% being singletons. The sequenced sample was PBMCs or T cells enriched from blood (not recorded which). Receptors were obtained from a man between 60 and 75 years old who had been exposed to COVID-19.

The V and J genes are TRBV13 and TRBJ2-7, with D tentatively TRBD2 (6 bases). The length of the CDR3 is 15 residues. V lost 0 bases and J lost 3, with 12 bases in between. Per germline, CDR1 PRHDT and CDR2 FYEKMQ (reference sequence). Here the CDR3 reads CASSLGPSDYYEQYF. CDR3 nucleotides: TGTGCCAGCAGCTTAGGGCCTAGCGACTACTACGAGCAGTACTTC.

V is TRBV15 and J is TRBJ1-1; 9 bases are a match to TRBD1. J gave up 1 base and V 5 bases, and 5 bases lay outside the gene matches. The germline V gene encodes CDR1 LNHNV and CDR2 YYDKDF (reference sequence). The CDR3 is 15 residues long. The CDR3, as DNA: TGTGCCACCAGCGACCGACAGGGGGGGAACACTGAAGCTTTCTTT. This codes for CATSDRQGGNTEAFF.

This clone is a singleton in its sample. The chain is built from TRBV9 and TRBJ2-3; perhaps TRBD2 as D (7 bases). The V gene's germline CDR1 is SGDLS and CDR2 YYNGEE. The CDR3 contains 17 residues. V shed 0 bases and J shed 3 bases, with 17 bases lying between them. DNA for the CDR3: TGTGCCAGCAGCGTAGCTGGGACGGGGGGCGGGACAGATACGCAGTATTTT. Protein: CASSVAGTGGGTDTQYF.

The chain has TRBV2 and TRBJ2-1, with TRBD1 as a possible D gene (5 bases). Germline CDR1 and CDR2: SNHLY and FYNNEI. Trimming took 5 bases from V and 0 from J, leaving 8 bases between them. CDR3 length: 14 amino acids. DNA of the CDR3: TGTGCCAGCAGTTACGACAGCTCCTACAATGAGCAGTTCTTC. Protein: CASSYDSSYNEQFF.

This clone was detected only once. The sample holds other DNA sequences that translate to the same CDR3. The gene calls are TRBV5-6 and TRBJ2-7, with 10 bases lining up with TRBD2. With 0 bases clipped from V and 1 base from J, the junction kept 4 bases outside the gene matches. Per the germline V gene, CDR1 is SGHDT and CDR2 is YYEEEE. The CDR3 is 16 residues long. Written as DNA, the CDR3 is TGTGCCAGCAGCTTGGCCGGGACTAGCGAATCCTACGAGCAGTACTTC. This sequence encodes CASSLAGTSESYEQYF.

V is TRBV20-1 and J is TRBJ1-1, with D perhaps TRBD1 (6 bases). The CDR3 loop spans 13 amino acids. The germline V and J ends were trimmed by 3 bases and 4 bases, with 12 bases remaining between them. In germline, CDR1 is DFQATT, CDR2 SNEGSKA (reference sequence). This CDR3 is CSASNRAGTEAFF. The CDR3 coding sequence is TGCAGTGCTAGTAACAGGGCGGGCACTGAAGCTTTCTTT.

V gene TRBV5-6 combines with J gene TRBJ2-1; TRBD2 agrees at 8 bases. Germline-derived CDR1 and CDR2 are SGHDT and YYEEEE. CDR3 length: 16 residues. V shed 0 bases, J shed 7 bases, and the junction held 9 bases outside the gene matches. In nucleotides, the CDR3 is TGTGCCAGCAGCTTGGTGGTAGCGGGAAATAGTAATGAGCAGTTCTTC. This encodes CASSLVVAGNSNEQFF. Combining the CDR3 with reference TRBV5-6 and TRBJ2-1 gives the whole variable domain DAGVTQSPTHLIKTRGQQVTLRCSPKSGHDTVSWYQQALGQGPQFIFQYYEEEERQRGNFPDRFSGHQFPNYSSELNVNALLLGDSALYLCASSLVVAGNSNEQFFGPGTRLTVL.

The chain combines TRBV19 with TRBJ2-1, with 8 bases lining up with TRBD1. CDR3 length: 16 amino acids. The trim removed 6 bases at V and 0 bases at J, leaving 7 bases unmatched. Germline lookup yields CDR1 LNHDA and CDR2 SQIVND (reference sequence). The CDR3 DNA sequence: TGTGCCAGTAGGGACAGGGTAAGAAGCTCCTACAATGAGCAGTTCTTC. Translating gives CASRDRVRSSYNEQFF.

CDR3 loop: CASSLGGNTEAFF. CDR3 in DNA: TGTGCCAGCAGTTTGGGGGGAAACACTGAAGCTTTCTTT. This sequence joins TRBV27 and TRBJ1-1; perhaps TRBD1 as D (5 bases). The CDR3 extends over 13 amino acids. V lost 3 bases, J lost 2 bases, and 7 bases lay in between. Germline-derived CDR1 and CDR2 are MNHEY and SMNVEV (reference sequence).

The J gene is TRBJ1-5, the V gene TRBV24-1, with a weak D call TRBD1 (6 bases). V was clipped by 4 bases and J by 10 bases, with 10 bases between them. The CDR3 spans 12 residues. In germline, CDR1 is KGHDR, CDR2 SFDVKD. The CDR3 coding sequence is TGTGCCACCAGTGACACGGACAGACCCCAGCATTTT. It encodes CATSDTDRPQHF.

The chain employs TRBV19 and TRBJ2-7; TRBD1 matches at 7 bases. The ends lost 6 bases at V and 0 bases at J; junction bases unmatched: 5. This CDR3 is 14 amino acids long. Germline V gene data show CDR1 as LNHDA and CDR2 as SQIVND (reference sequence). CDR3 loop: CASSRTGSSYEQYF. CDR3 DNA: TGTGCCAGTAGCAGGACAGGCAGCTCCTACGAGCAGTACTTC.

The J gene is TRBJ2-5, the V gene TRBV10-2; D remains ambiguous. This CDR3 is built from 12 residues. Germline CDR1 and CDR2: WSHSY and SAAADI. V lost 4 bases and J 5 bases, leaving 8 bases between the germline ends. CDR3 sequence: CASSALGETQYF. In DNA form, the CDR3 reads TGCGCCAGCAGTGCCCTCGGGGAGACCCAGTACTTC.

CDR3 DNA: TGCAGCGTTGAACAGGGGCCCTCGAATGAAAAACTGTTTTTT. This gives the protein CSVEQGPSNEKLFF. The chain joins TRBV29-1 to TRBJ1-4, with D tentatively TRBD1 (6 bases). The CDR3 sequence is 14 residues long. The V end was cut by 2 bases, the J end by 5 bases, with 12 bases between. Germline assignment: CDR1 SQVTM and CDR2 ANQGSEA.

V and J are TRBV27 and TRBJ2-1, with TRBD2 matching 7 bases. After removal of 1 base from V and 0 bases from J, the junction contained 3 bases not matched to a gene. Looked up from germline, CDR1 is MNHEY and CDR2 is SMNVEV (reference sequence). The CDR3 extends over 16 amino acids. Here the CDR3 DNA reads TGTGCCAGCAGTTTATGGCGGGAGAGCTCCTACAATGAGCAGTTCTTC. It encodes CASSLWRESSYNEQFF.

This clone occurred a few times. The junction does not match germline at one end; this may be a read error. This chain links TRBV5-4 with TRBJ1-2; 8 nucleotides align to TRBD1. This CDR3 contains 14 residues. Germline V gene data show CDR1 as SGHNT and CDR2 as YYREEE (reference sequence). This chain's CDR3 is CASSLEAQGVIFRF. Here the CDR3 DNA reads TGTGCCAGCAGCTTGGAGGCACAGGGGGTGATCTTCCGTTTC.

V usage is TRBV19 and J usage is TRBJ1-2, with 10 bases fitting TRBD1. V shed 7 bases, J shed 3 bases, and the junction held 8 bases outside the gene matches. The CDR3 has 15 amino acids. Germline V CDR1 and CDR2: LNHDA, SQIVND (reference sequence). CDR3 sequence reads: CASKDFGQGDYGYTF. For the CDR3, the DNA is TGTGCCAGTAAAGATTTCGGACAGGGGGACTATGGCTACACCTTC.